The next 27 T cell receptor beta chains were all read from a single sample in a study of blood T cell repertoires in COVID-19. Assay: immunoSEQ multiplex PCR; the TCRdb copy retains only in-frame clones and omits some. The sample gives some 11,000 clones, roughly 90% of which show up once; about 9.5% is in the top ten. Sequences were obtained from peripheral blood. The receptors originated from a human donor in a cohort sampled during active COVID-19.

The rearrangement uses TRBV4-1 and TRBJ1-3, with 11 bases lining up with TRBD1. Looked up from germline, CDR1 is MGHRA and CDR2 is YSYEKL. V shed 4 bases, J shed 4 bases, and the junction held 3 bases outside the gene matches. There are 15 residues in the CDR3. Written as DNA, the CDR3 is TGCGCCAGCAGCCGGACAGGGGGCGCCGGAAACACCATATATTTT. Encoded protein: CASSRTGGAGNTIYF.

V is TRBV12-3 or TRBV12-4 and J is TRBJ2-7; a weak D match, TRBD2 (6 bases). The V gene lost 3 bases and the J gene lost 5 bases, with 8 bases spanning the gap. The CDR3 contains 12 residues. CDR3 in amino acids: CASSFGGNEQYF. For the CDR3, the DNA is TGTGCCAGCAGTTTTGGGGGGAACGAGCAGTACTTC.

The V and J genes are TRBV7-6 and TRBJ2-1; no clear D gene. Germline CDR1 and CDR2: SGHVS and FNYEAQ. The CDR3 consists of 12 residues. V was clipped by 2 bases and J by 6 bases, with 5 bases between them. CDR3: CASSLQANEQFF. The CDR3 bases are TGTGCCAGCAGCTTACAAGCCAATGAGCAGTTCTTC.

The J gene is TRBJ2-3, the V gene TRBV7-2, with D unclear. The CDR3 runs to 12 residues. CDR1 SGHTA and CDR2 FQGNSA come from the germline V gene. V lost 1 base to trimming and J lost 9 bases, with 8 bases between them. The CDR3 region is CASSLDLNTQYF. CDR3 sequence (DNA): TGTGCCAGCAGCTTAGATCTAAACACGCAGTATTTT.

J is TRBJ1-2 and V is TRBV6-1; D call uncertain. CDR3 length: 11 residues. Germline V gives CDR1 MNHNS, CDR2 SASEGT. With 1 base removed from V and 7 bases from J, the gap between germline ends came to 4 bases. CDR3 DNA: TGTGCCAGCAGTGAAGGTCGTGGCTACACCTTC. Its translation is CASSEGRGYTF.

The chain couples TRBV28 to TRBJ1-4, with a tentative D call TRBD1 (6 bases). The CDR3 is 15 amino acids. V dropped 4 bases and J dropped 6 bases, with 15 bases sitting between them. Germline assignment: CDR1 MDHEN and CDR2 SYDVKM. CDR3 in amino acids: CASSSPGGGDEKLFF. CDR3 sequence (DNA): TGTGCCAGCAGTTCCCCGGGGGGGGGCGATGAAAAACTGTTTTTT.

This clone was detected a few times. The chain joins TRBV11-1 to TRBJ1-6; a weak D match, TRBD1 (6 bases). The CDR3 has 15 amino acids. CDR1 and CDR2 (germline): SGHAT, FQDESV (reference sequence). V lost 0 bases, J lost 7 bases, and 10 bases lay in between. For the CDR3, the DNA is TGTGCCAGCAGCTTAGCCCTGGGACACAATTCACCCCTCCACTTT. It is translated as CASSLALGHNSPLHF.

The chain uses TRBV27 and TRBJ1-6, with a weak D call TRBD1 (5 bases). The germline V and J ends were trimmed by 5 bases and 11 bases, with 19 bases remaining between them. CDR3 length: 15 residues. CDR1 is MNHEY, CDR2 SMNVEV, per germline (reference sequence). CDR3 nucleotides: TGTGCCAGCAGTCCCGGCGGGACGATATCGACACCCCTCCACTTT. Its translation: CASSPGGTISTPLHF.

The chain employs TRBV7-2 and TRBJ2-2, with D possibly TRBD2 on 5 matching bases. Germline V gene sequence: CDR1 SGHTA, CDR2 FQGNSA. CDR3 size: 15 residues. V was shortened by 5 bases and J by 1 base, with 11 bases between the two germline ends. The CDR3 protein is CASSPPGVNTGELFF. In DNA, the CDR3 is TGTGCCAGCAGCCCGCCCGGGGTGAACACCGGGGAGCTGTTTTTT.

Details on this clone: The sample contains more than one DNA sequence encoding this CDR3. CDR3 protein: CASSQGWGRGETQYF. CDR3 nucleotide sequence: TGTGCCAGCAGCCAAGGATGGGGCAGGGGAGAGACCCAGTACTTC. The chain joins TRBV3-1 (or the pseudogene TRBV3-2) to TRBJ2-5; D possibly corresponds to TRBD1 (6 bases). The V gene's germline CDR1 is LGHDT and CDR2 YNNKEL (reference sequence). Deletions cut 1 base from V and 4 bases from J, with 13 bases between. The CDR3 covers 15 residues.

This chain uses TRBV20-1 with TRBJ2-5; no definite D call. The CDR3 is 11 amino acids. CDR1 and CDR2 (germline): DFQATT, SNEGSKA (reference sequence). Deletions cut 0 bases from V and 5 bases from J, with 4 bases between. The CDR3 loop reads CSAREEETQYF. In nucleotides, the CDR3 is TGCAGTGCTAGAGAGGAGGAGACCCAGTACTTC.

The CDR3 DNA reads as TGCAGTGCTAGGAGAGGGAGGGAGCAGTACTTC. It yields the protein CSARRGREQYF. The chain employs TRBV20-1 and TRBJ2-7; D might be TRBD2 (6 bases). Trimming took off 3 bases at V and 7 bases at J, with 10 bases between the two ends. CDR3 size: 11 residues. The germline V gene has CDR1 DFQATT and CDR2 SNEGSKA (reference sequence).

The CDR3 here is CAISEQGNTEAFF. The CDR3 region has the DNA TGTGCCATCAGTGAACAGGGGAACACTGAAGCTTTCTTT. The V gene is TRBV10-3, the J gene TRBJ1-1, with D perhaps TRBD1 (6 bases). Germline loops: CDR1 ENHRY, CDR2 SYGVKD. The CDR3 contains 13 residues. V shed 3 bases and J shed 1 base, with 6 bases lying between them.

The chain combines TRBV28 with TRBJ1-2; maybe TRBD1 (6 bases). Looked up from germline, CDR1 is MDHEN and CDR2 is SYDVKM. The CDR3 is 16 residues long. V gave up 3 bases and J gave up 0 bases, with 14 bases separating them. The DNA of the CDR3 is TGTGCCAGCAGTTTGTACAGGGTGGGAGCTAACTATGGCTACACCTTC. Translated: CASSLYRVGANYGYTF.

This clone came up once. The CDR3 sequence is CASSERGQGIPYEQYF. The CDR3 bases are TGTGCCAGCAGTGAAAGGGGCCAGGGAATACCCTACGAGCAGTACTTC. The chain couples TRBV6-1 to TRBJ2-7; perhaps TRBD1 as D (5 bases). The germline V gene has CDR1 MNHNS and CDR2 SASEGT. Trimming cost V 2 bases and J 2 bases, with 16 bases left between them. This CDR3 has 16 amino acids.

The chain uses TRBV28 and TRBJ2-5; the D gene is possibly TRBD2 (7 bases). The CDR3 extends over 16 amino acids. CDR1 is MDHEN and CDR2 is SYDVKM in the germline V gene. Between the trimmed V and J ends, which lost 3 bases and 2 bases, there was a span of 16 bases. The CDR3 DNA reads as TGTGCCAGCAGTTTGGGGAGGGCTCAGGGGCAAGAGACCCAGTACTTC. This translates into CASSLGRAQGQETQYF.

This clone was found once. J is TRBJ2-1 and V is TRBV9, with 9 nucleotides matching TRBD2. CDR3 length: 15 residues. Losses at the gene ends were 4 bases for V and 6 bases for J; bases not matched to a gene: 8. Germline CDR1 is SGDLS and CDR2 is YYNGEE. DNA of the CDR3: TGTGCCAGCAGCCCCCGAGCGGGGGGCCTCAATGAGCAGTTCTTC. This sequence encodes CASSPRAGGLNEQFF.

The rearrangement links TRBV27 to TRBJ1-1; D might be TRBD1 (6 bases). The CDR3 covers 13 residues. The ends were cut back, 10 bases at V and 11 bases at J, with 23 bases in the middle. Germline V gives CDR1 MNHEY, CDR2 SMNVEV (reference sequence). The CDR3 here is CATSDRLGDSAFF. The CDR3 DNA reads TGTGCCACCTCCGACAGGTTAGGGGATTCGGCTTTCTTT.

V gene TRBV4-2 combines with J gene TRBJ2-3, with 10 bases identical to TRBD1. The CDR3 contains 16 residues. The junction had 7 bases not matched to a gene; V was cut back by 0 bases and J by 7 bases. Per germline, CDR1 LGHNA and CDR2 YNFKEQ. The DNA of the CDR3 is TGTGCCAGCAGCCAAGATGGGACAGGGGTATCGAATACGCAGTATTTT. Translating gives CASSQDGTGVSNTQYF.

The rearrangement uses TRBV6-5 and TRBJ1-5; D is unclear. Germline V gives CDR1 MNHEY, CDR2 SVGAGI. The CDR3 loop spans 15 amino acids. V was shortened by 8 bases and J by 4 bases, with 18 bases between the two germline ends. CDR3: CASWGQEAYNQPQHF. CDR3 in DNA: TGTGCCAGCTGGGGTCAGGAGGCTTATAATCAGCCCCAGCATTTT.

The genes are TRBV30 and TRBJ1-5; D call uncertain. V was clipped by 1 base and J by 6 bases, with 10 bases between them. This CDR3 region has 13 residues. CDR1 and CDR2 (germline): GTSNPN, SVGIG (reference sequence). The CDR3 is CAWSALLGQPQHF. The CDR3 DNA sequence: TGTGCCTGGAGTGCCCTACTCGGTCAGCCCCAGCATTTT.

The chain recombines TRBV5-8 with TRBJ2-5; 7 bases agree with TRBD1. After removal of 5 bases from V and 0 bases from J, the junction contained 4 bases not matched to a gene. CDR3 length equals 14 residues. Germline values: CDR1 SGHTS, CDR2 YDEGEE. This chain's CDR3 is CASSSGQNQETQYF. CDR3 DNA sequence: TGTGCCAGCAGTTCGGGACAGAACCAAGAGACCCAGTACTTC.

This clone was seen once. The V gene is TRBV5-6, the J gene TRBJ1-2, with 9 bases lining up with TRBD1. Germline loops: CDR1 SGHDT, CDR2 YYEEEE. Trimming took 1 base from V and 5 from J; bases not matched to a gene: 9. The CDR3 is 16 amino acids. CDR3 coding DNA: TGTGCCAGCAGCTTGTACAGGGGGCGTTCTAGTTATGGCTACACCTTC. It is translated as CASSLYRGRSSYGYTF.

The gene calls are TRBV5-4 and TRBJ2-2; the D is unclear. The V end was cut by 2 bases, the J end by 3 bases, with 2 bases between. Germline V gene lookup returns CDR1 SGHNT and CDR2 YYREEE (reference sequence). The CDR3 loop spans 12 amino acids. This chain's CDR3 is CASSFYTGELFF. In DNA, the CDR3 is TGTGCCAGCAGCTTCTACACCGGGGAGCTGTTTTTT.

The chain has TRBV18 and TRBJ1-2; 8 bases are shared with TRBD1. V dropped 3 bases and J dropped 6; count of bases not matched to a gene: 18. This CDR3 has 18 residues. The germline V gene has CDR1 KGHSH and CDR2 LQKENI. CDR3 in DNA: TGTGCCAGCTCACCCACCCCGACAGGGGAGATAGCGCTACATGGCTACACCTTC. Translation gives CASSPTPTGEIALHGYTF.

The chain recombines TRBV5-6 with TRBJ2-2; 9 nucleotides agree with TRBD1. This CDR3 spans 15 amino acids. From germline, CDR1 is SGHDT and CDR2 YYEEEE. Germline trimming cut 4 bases from V and 7 bases from J; bases unmatched to any gene: 8. CDR3: CASSLGTGRGGELFF. In DNA form, the CDR3 reads TGTGCCAGCAGCCTCGGGACAGGGCGGGGCGGGGAGCTGTTTTTT.

In nucleotides, the CDR3 is TGTGCCAGCAGTTTACCGGACAGGGCTCTGCGGGTCTATGGCTACACCTTC. This translates into CASSLPDRALRVYGYTF. The rearrangement links TRBV28 to TRBJ1-2; 8 bases agree with TRBD1. There are 17 residues in the CDR3. In germline, CDR1 is MDHEN, CDR2 SYDVKM. V shed 2 bases, J shed 4 bases, and the junction held 12 bases outside the gene matches.